The present TCR beta chain was sequenced within a study of T cell responses to AZD1222 COVID-19 vaccine. Trimming shortened V by 3 bases and J by 10 bases, and 16 bases separated the two germline ends. Germline lookup yields CDR1 LNHNV and CDR2 YYDKDF (reference sequence). This CDR3 region has 15 residues. Produced via immunoSEQ multiplex PCR; TCRdb's table is partial and in-frame only. The table includes under 20,000 clones, roughly 79% detected once. This sequence was found in an adult who received the AZD1222 COVID-19 vaccine. This chain uses TRBV15 with TRBJ1-6, with D maybe TRBD1 (6 bases). Source: peripheral blood, taken 28 days after the second AZD1222 dose. CDR3 sequence reads: CATSSLGTHGSPLHF. The CDR3 DNA is TGTGCCACCAGCAGCTTAGGGACACACGGATCACCCCTCCACTTT.